In this sample, the clone carrying this T cell receptor beta chain turned up once. Germline V CDR1 and CDR2: SGDLS, YYNGEE. CDR3 length: 14 residues. Trimming took 4 bases from V and 5 from J; bases not matched to a gene: 6. The TCR beta repertoire was assessed by survey-level immunoSEQ sequencing. The assay was immunoSEQ multiplex PCR, and TCRdb's table has in-frame clones only and misses some. The sample holds 45,000 to 60,000 clones, approximately 93% seen once. Specimen: PBMCs. V and J are TRBV9 and TRBJ2-1; 7 positions match TRBD2. This TCR was recovered from a middle-aged man with rheumatoid arthritis. The CDR3, as DNA: TGTGCCAGCAGCCGGCGGGGGAACGACAATGAGCAGTTCTTC. Amino acid sequence: CASSRRGNDNEQFF.